A selection of T cell receptor beta chains follows, all from one sample in a study of monozygotic twins with inflammatory bowel disease. TCRdb re-called the 5' RACE reads; one entry per CDR3 protein, DNA not given. The sample includes about 210,000 distinct CDR3 sequences. Sequencing used blood. The source of these receptors is a human donor with ulcerative colitis or Crohn's disease, or a healthy co-twin of an affected twin (not recorded which). Each CDR3 is given with its conserved first and last residue.

J: TRBJ2-7
V: TRBV20-1
CDR3: CSARSSGASYEQYF

J: TRBJ2-1
V: TRBV5-4
CDR3: CASSPYGRGGPEQFF

J: TRBJ1-6
V: TRBV12-3/TRBV12-4
CDR3: CASSPRTGGTNSPLHF

J: TRBJ2-3
V: TRBV24-1
CDR3: CATSIPEPFRTDTQYF

J: TRBJ2-3
V: TRBV12-3/TRBV12-4
CDR3: CASSFTSAADTQYF

J: TRBJ1-1
V: TRBV6-5
CDR3: CASSYGGSVNTEAFF

J: TRBJ2-2
V: TRBV6-2/TRBV6-3
CDR3: CASSYSSGGPNTGELFF

J: TRBJ2-1
V: TRBV4-3
CDR3: CASRQRLAGEQFF

J: TRBJ2-1
V: TRBV29-1
CDR3: CSVEGGAGYNEQFF

J: TRBJ2-7
V: TRBV5-4
CDR3: CASSQGQGRNEQYF

J: TRBJ1-2
V: TRBV28
CDR3: CASGTFEHNYGYTF

J: TRBJ2-5
V: TRBV11-1
CDR3: CASRPSRQPIPQETQYF

J: TRBJ1-5
V: TRBV5-8
CDR3: CASSFRQGNQPQHF

J: TRBJ2-7
V: TRBV7-8
CDR3: CASSFNRDHLDYEQYF

J: TRBJ2-7
V: TRBV10-3
CDR3: CAIGSGSGEQYF

J: TRBJ1-1
V: TRBV10-3
CDR3: CAISETGNTEAFF

J: TRBJ2-3
V: TRBV24-1
CDR3: CATSDSARREDSDTQYF